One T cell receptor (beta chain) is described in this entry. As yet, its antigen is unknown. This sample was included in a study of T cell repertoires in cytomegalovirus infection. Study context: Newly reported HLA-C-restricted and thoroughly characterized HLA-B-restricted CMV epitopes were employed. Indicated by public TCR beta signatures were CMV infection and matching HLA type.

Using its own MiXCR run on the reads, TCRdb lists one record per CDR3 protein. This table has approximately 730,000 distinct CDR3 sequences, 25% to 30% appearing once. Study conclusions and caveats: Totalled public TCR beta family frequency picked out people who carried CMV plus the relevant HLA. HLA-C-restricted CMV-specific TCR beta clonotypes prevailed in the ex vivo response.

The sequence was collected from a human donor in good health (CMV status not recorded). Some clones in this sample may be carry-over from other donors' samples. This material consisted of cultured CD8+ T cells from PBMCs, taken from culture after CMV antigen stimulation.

The CDR3 nucleotides read TGTGCCAGTCTCCCCCGGGGGAGCGGGGGAGCTTCCTACAATGAGCAGTTCTTC. Translating gives CASLPRGSGGASYNEQFF. The V call is TRBV19, the J call TRBJ2-1; 8 bases are shared with TRBD2. V lost 8 bases and J lost 1; bases outside the gene matches: 16. Germline CDR1 reads LNHDA; CDR2 reads SQIVND (reference sequence). This CDR3 contains 18 residues.